This T cell receptor (beta chain) emerged from a study of CD8+CD57+ T cells in acquired aplastic anemia. Sequencing involved patients with CD8+CD57+ cell expansion previously shown by flow cytometry. V was clipped by 7 bases and J by 8 bases, with 21 bases between them. CDR3 length equals 16 residues. Germline lookup yields CDR1 ENHRY and CDR2 SYGVKD. CDR3 and TCR beta VDJ profiling relied on a genomic DNA template. TCRdb passed the reads through MiXCR, listing each CDR3 protein once. Of over 150,000 distinct CDR3 sequences in the sample, 60% to 80% were seen once. The sequenced sample consisted of sorted CD4+, CD8+, or CD8+CD57+ T cells (not recorded which) from PBMCs. This TCR came from a human donor with aplastic anemia. The J gene is TRBJ1-6, the V gene TRBV10-3; D remains unclear. The CDR3 nucleotides are TGTGCCATCACCAGAGGCGGGAAATCCTTTTATTCACCCCTCCACTTT. Translation: CAITRGGKSFYSPLHF.